This TCR beta chain emerged from a study of tumor-infiltrating lymphocytes in primary liver carcinoma. Background on the study: Both sexes were represented among patients, who were 30 to 69 years old.

V was shortened by 8 bases and J by 0 bases, with 11 bases between the two germline ends. This CDR3 contains 14 residues. The germline V gene has CDR1 SEHNR and CDR2 FQNEAQ (reference sequence). Co-extraction of both nucleic acids (RNA and DNA) used roughly 19-33 mg of unsorted bulk tissue. Patients in the cohort were treatment-naive and living with chronic HBV infection. As regards this clonotype: A much larger clone sits a single nucleotide away, making a read error possible.

Total RNA (roughly 550 ng) served as template for TCR beta cDNA synthesis primed by a constant-region primer. Three rounds of nested multiplex PCR with slightly modified ARM-PCR produced TCR beta libraries. Primers for the first two PCR rounds were TRBV1-TRBV30 forward primers and a C-beta reverse primer (about 10 cycles per round). Each CDR3 protein gets one entry after TCRdb re-called the multiplex PCR reads with MiXCR. The top ten clones hold roughly 9% of a sample with about 120,000 distinct CDR3 sequences, 55% to 75% of them seen once. The rearrangement links TRBV7-9 to TRBJ1-3; D is uncertain. The clonotype was recovered from an older woman with primary liver carcinoma and hepatitis B virus infection. The sample taken for sequencing was liver tumor tissue from sampling region 1. The subset denotes: tumor region T1, superior pole. Here the CDR3 reads CASGTLVSGNTIYF. The CDR3 coding sequence is TGTGCCAGCGGCACGCTGGTCTCTGGAAACACCATATATTTT.